Each of the 20 T cell receptor beta chains below was sequenced from the same sample in a study of blood T cell repertoires in COVID-19. Assay: immunoSEQ multiplex PCR; the TCRdb copy retains only in-frame clones and omits some. In the table there are 250,000 to 300,000 clones, about 87% of which are singletons. The sample consisted of peripheral blood. The source is a woman in her seventies with COVID-19, enrolled during active disease.

The rearrangement joins TRBV5-5 to TRBJ1-6; D unresolved. Germline loops: CDR1 SGHKS, CDR2 YYEKEE (reference sequence). Trimming pared 1 base from V and 7 bases from J, leaving 9 bases between. The CDR3 length is 14 residues. CDR3 coding DNA: TGTGCCAGCAGCTTGTTGCCGGGAAATTCACCCCTCCACTTT. Translation gives CASSLLPGNSPLHF.

The rearrangement uses TRBV5-1 and TRBJ2-3; 13 nucleotides match TRBD2. The V and J ends lost 4 bases and 5 bases, in that order; junction bases with no gene match: 7. Germline CDR1 reads SGHRS; CDR2 reads YFSETQ. The CDR3 spans 16 residues. CDR3 protein: CASSQGLAGAGDTQYF. CDR3 nucleotides: TGCGCCAGCAGCCAAGGACTAGCGGGAGCGGGAGATACGCAGTATTTT.

V is TRBV7-2 and J is TRBJ2-7; D gene unclear. The CDR3 runs 14 residues. Germline CDR1 SGHTA, CDR2 FQGNSA. Trimming removed 3 bases at V and 7 bases at J, with 16 bases between. DNA for the CDR3: TGTGCCAGCAGCTTCCAAGGTCCAATCGGGGAGCAGTACTTC. Its translation: CASSFQGPIGEQYF.

DNA for the CDR3: TGTGCCAGCAGCGTAATAGGAGGGAACTATGGCTACACCTTC. Protein sequence: CASSVIGGNYGYTF. The V call is TRBV9, the J call TRBJ1-2; D gene ambiguous. V gave up 1 base and J gave up 2 bases, with 9 bases separating them. Germline V lookup: CDR1 SGDLS, CDR2 YYNGEE. There are 14 residues in the CDR3.

The gene calls are TRBV28 and TRBJ1-2; TRBD1 might be the D (6 bases). The CDR3 has 14 residues. Germline CDR1 and CDR2: MDHEN and SYDVKM. Trimming removed 5 bases from V and 2 bases from J, with 12 bases in between. CDR3 sequence: CASSTRDTNYGYTF. The CDR3 bases are TGTGCCAGCAGTACCCGGGACACCAACTATGGCTACACCTTC.

CDR3 nucleotides: TGTGCCATCAGCCGGGACAGGGGCCTCGGCGGGGAGCTGTTTTTT. Translating it yields CAISRDRGLGGELFF. The rearrangement joins TRBV10-3 to TRBJ2-2; TRBD1 matches 10 bases. Germline CDR1 is ENHRY and CDR2 is SYGVKD. The CDR3 covers 15 residues. V was clipped by 6 bases and J by 7 bases; unmatched bases: 8.

This clone is a singleton in its sample. The genes are TRBV7-3 and TRBJ1-4; D is uncertain. V was trimmed by 5 bases and J by 3 bases, leaving 13 bases between them. From germline, CDR1 is SGHTA and CDR2 FQGTGA. The CDR3 loop spans 15 amino acids. CDR3: CASSPSGSPNEKLFF. In nucleotides, the CDR3 is TGTGCCAGCAGCCCTAGTGGCAGTCCTAATGAAAAACTGTTTTTT.

About this clone itself: Other nucleotide sequences in the sample specify the same CDR3. The V and J genes are TRBV12-3 or TRBV12-4 and TRBJ1-5; D is unresolved. The ends were cut back, 5 bases at V and 0 bases at J, with 5 bases in the middle. CDR3 length: 13 amino acids. In DNA form, the CDR3 reads TGTGCCAGCAGTCTCTATAGCAATCAGCCCCAGCATTTT. It translates to CASSLYSNQPQHF.

The CDR3 DNA reads TGTGCCAGTAGTCTAACTAGCGGGAGAGCCTACAATGAGCAGTTCTTC. Translation gives CASSLTSGRAYNEQFF. V and J are TRBV19 and TRBJ2-1; 11 bases line up with TRBD2. CDR3 size: 16 residues. Unmatched junction bases numbered 5, after V lost 5 bases and J lost 2 bases. Germline V gene data show CDR1 as LNHDA and CDR2 as SQIVND (reference sequence).

V usage is TRBV18 and J usage is TRBJ1-5; unclear D gene. The CDR3 runs to 12 residues. Trimming left V 3 bases short and J 6 bases short, with 6 bases between. Per the germline V gene, CDR1 is KGHSH and CDR2 is LQKENI. CDR3 region: CASSPGGQPQHF. Written as DNA, the CDR3 is TGTGCCAGCTCACCTGGAGGTCAGCCCCAGCATTTT.

The chain couples TRBV6-2 or TRBV6-3 to TRBJ1-5, with 7 positions matching TRBD1. The CDR3 is 15 residues long. V dropped 0 bases and J dropped 6; count of bases not matched to a gene: 5. The germline V gene has CDR1 MNHEY and CDR2 SVGEGT. CDR3 in DNA: TGTGCCAGCAGTTACTCGACCGAGGGGGCTCAGCCCCAGCATTTT. It codes for CASSYSTEGAQPQHF.

This clone was observed once. The rearrangement joins TRBV7-8 to TRBJ2-7, with 7 nucleotides matching TRBD2. This CDR3 is built from 17 residues. The V and J ends lost 5 bases and 3 bases, in that order; junction bases with no gene match: 16. From germline, CDR1 is SGHVS and CDR2 FQNEAQ. The CDR3 reads CASSHSTGLVDFYEQYF. The CDR3 DNA is TGTGCCAGCAGCCATTCTACAGGACTAGTAGATTTCTACGAGCAGTACTTC.

The gene calls are TRBV27 and TRBJ1-1, with D unresolved. Germline values: CDR1 MNHEY, CDR2 SMNVEV (reference sequence). Trimming removed 5 bases at V and 3 bases at J, with 16 bases between. The CDR3 runs to 15 residues. CDR3: CASSPPGGWYTEAFF. The CDR3 DNA sequence: TGTGCCAGCAGTCCACCCGGCGGGTGGTACACTGAAGCTTTCTTT.

This chain connects TRBV9 to TRBJ1-4; no clear D. Germline CDR1 SGDLS, CDR2 YYNGEE. The CDR3 sequence is 15 residues long. Trimming shortened V by 3 bases and J by 8 bases, and 17 bases separated the two germline ends. CDR3: CASSDTQGPGEKLFF. CDR3 coding DNA: TGTGCCAGCAGCGACACCCAAGGCCCGGGGGAAAAACTGTTTTTT.

CDR3 in amino acids: CASSSRQGSNQPQHF. CDR3 bases: TGTGCCAGCAGCTCTAGACAGGGTAGCAATCAGCCCCAGCATTTT. This chain links TRBV7-8 with TRBJ1-5, with TRBD1 identical over 7 bases. CDR3 size: 15 residues. Trimming cost V 4 bases and J 0 bases; bases outside gene matches: 3. Germline V CDR1 and CDR2: SGHVS, FQNEAQ.

The rearrangement links TRBV27 to TRBJ2-6, with D unclear. This CDR3 has 14 amino acids. V shed 5 bases and J shed 0 bases, with 5 bases lying between them. Germline V gene lookup returns CDR1 MNHEY and CDR2 SMNVEV (reference sequence). In nucleotides, the CDR3 is TGTGCCAGCAGTCTTTTCTCTGGGGCCAACGTCCTGACTTTC. Its translation: CASSLFSGANVLTF.

V gene TRBV7-3 combines with J gene TRBJ2-7, with D possibly being TRBD2 (6 bases). Deletions cut 5 bases from V and 0 bases from J, with 11 bases between. The germline V gene has CDR1 SGHTA and CDR2 FQGTGA. The CDR3 sequence is 14 residues long. CDR3 sequence reads: CASSPAGSSYEQYF. The CDR3 nucleotides read TGTGCCAGCAGCCCGGCGGGAAGCTCCTACGAGCAGTACTTC.

This clone was detected only once. This chain links TRBV6-5 with TRBJ1-2; TRBD1 matches at 8 bases. Germline V gene data show CDR1 as MNHEY and CDR2 as SVGAGI. V gave up 4 bases and J gave up 7 bases; unmatched junction bases: 8. This CDR3 contains 14 residues. The CDR3 here is CASSFRTGFRGYTF. CDR3 bases: TGTGCCAGCAGTTTCAGGACAGGGTTCCGTGGCTACACCTTC.

J is TRBJ1-3 and V is TRBV5-8, with D possibly matching TRBD1 (5 bases). Trimming removed 5 bases from V and 0 bases from J, with 9 bases in between. CDR3 length: 14 residues. Germline V gene sequence: CDR1 SGHTS, CDR2 YDEGEE. As DNA, the CDR3 is TGTGCCAGCAGAGCCAGGGCCTCTGGAAACACCATATATTTT. Residues: CASRARASGNTIYF.

This chain uses TRBV7-6 with TRBJ2-1; 10 positions match TRBD2. There are 16 residues in the CDR3. Germline-derived CDR1 and CDR2 are SGHVS and FNYEAQ. V lost 3 bases, J lost 5 bases, and 7 bases stayed unmatched. The CDR3 loop is CASSFRRTSGDNEQFF. The DNA for the CDR3 is TGTGCCAGCAGCTTCCGGCGGACTAGCGGTGACAATGAGCAGTTCTTC.